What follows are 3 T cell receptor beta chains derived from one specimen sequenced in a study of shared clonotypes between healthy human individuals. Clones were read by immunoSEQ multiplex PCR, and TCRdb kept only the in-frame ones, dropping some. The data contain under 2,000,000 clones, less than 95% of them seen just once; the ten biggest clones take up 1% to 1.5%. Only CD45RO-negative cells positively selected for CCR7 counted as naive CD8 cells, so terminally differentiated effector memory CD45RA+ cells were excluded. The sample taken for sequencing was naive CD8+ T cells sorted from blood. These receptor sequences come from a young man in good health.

This CDR3 reads CASGNGLSYEQYF. CDR3 nucleotide sequence: TGTGCTAGTGGTAACGGACTCTCCTACGAGCAGTACTTC. V usage is TRBV12-5 and J usage is TRBJ2-7; D is perhaps TRBD2 (5 bases). CDR1 and CDR2 (germline): LGHNT, FRNRAP. CDR3 length equals 13 residues. V lost 5 bases and J lost 0, with 8 bases in between.

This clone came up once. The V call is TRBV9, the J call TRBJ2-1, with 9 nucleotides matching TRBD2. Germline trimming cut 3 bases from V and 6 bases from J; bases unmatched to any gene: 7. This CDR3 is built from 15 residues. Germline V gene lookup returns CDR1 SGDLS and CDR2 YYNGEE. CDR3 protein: CASSAGGLASNEQFF. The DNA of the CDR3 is TGTGCCAGCAGCGCGGGAGGACTAGCGAGCAATGAGCAGTTCTTC.

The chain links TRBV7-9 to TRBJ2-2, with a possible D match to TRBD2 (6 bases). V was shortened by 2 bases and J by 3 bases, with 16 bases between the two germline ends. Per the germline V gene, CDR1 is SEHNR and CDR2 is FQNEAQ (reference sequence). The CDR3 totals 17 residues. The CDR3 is CASSLSIGGRDTGELFF. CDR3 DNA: TGTGCCAGCAGCTTATCGATCGGGGGTCGCGACACCGGGGAGCTGTTTTTT.